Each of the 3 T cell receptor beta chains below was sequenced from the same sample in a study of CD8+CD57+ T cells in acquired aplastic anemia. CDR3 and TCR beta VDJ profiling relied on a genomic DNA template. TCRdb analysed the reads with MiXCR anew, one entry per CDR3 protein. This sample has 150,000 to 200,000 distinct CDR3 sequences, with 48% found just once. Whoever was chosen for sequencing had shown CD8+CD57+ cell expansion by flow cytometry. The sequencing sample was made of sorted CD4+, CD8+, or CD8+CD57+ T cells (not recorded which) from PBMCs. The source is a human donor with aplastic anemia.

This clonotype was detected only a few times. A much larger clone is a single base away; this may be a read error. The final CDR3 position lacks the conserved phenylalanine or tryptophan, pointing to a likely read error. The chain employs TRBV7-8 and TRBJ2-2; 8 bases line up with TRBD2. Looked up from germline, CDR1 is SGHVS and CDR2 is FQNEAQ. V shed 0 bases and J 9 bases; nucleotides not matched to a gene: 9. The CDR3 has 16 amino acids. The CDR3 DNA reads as TGTGCCAGCAGCTTAGCGTCGGCGGGGGGCCACCGGGAGCTGTTTCTT. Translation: CASSLASAGGHRELFL.

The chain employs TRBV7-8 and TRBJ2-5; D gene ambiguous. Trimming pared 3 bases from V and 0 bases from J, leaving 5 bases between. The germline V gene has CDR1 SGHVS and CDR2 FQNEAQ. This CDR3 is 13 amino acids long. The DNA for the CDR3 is TGTGCCAGCAGCTTCCCGTACCAAGAGACCCAGTACTTC. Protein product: CASSFPYQETQYF. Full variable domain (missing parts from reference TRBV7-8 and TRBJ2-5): GAGVSQSPRYKVAKRGQDVALRCDPISGHVSLFWYQQALGQGPEFLTYFQNEAQLDKSGLPSDRFFAERPEGSVSTLKIQRTQQEDSAVYLCASSFPYQETQYFGPGTRLLVL.

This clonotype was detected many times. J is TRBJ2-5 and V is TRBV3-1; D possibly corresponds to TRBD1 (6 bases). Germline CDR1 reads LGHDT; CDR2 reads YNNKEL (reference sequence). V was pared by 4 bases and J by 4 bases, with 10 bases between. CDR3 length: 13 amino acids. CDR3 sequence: CASSRRGGETQYF. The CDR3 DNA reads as TGTGCCAGCAGCCGCAGGGGTGGAGAGACCCAGTACTTC.